A selection of T cell receptor beta chains follows, all from one sample in a study of blood T cell repertoires in COVID-19. Here immunoSEQ multiplex PCR was the method, and the copy in TCRdb shows in-frame clones only, minus some. The repertoire holds about 270,000 clones, with roughly nine tenths as singletons. The sequenced sample was peripheral blood. Receptors originate from a woman in her thirties with COVID-19, enrolled during active disease. Each CDR3 is given with its conserved first and last residue. The D gene is left open where the match is weak. Clone size is given for some rows only: seen once, a few or many times, or a class if the clone is expanded.

j_call clone_size v_call d_call cdr3_aa cdr3_nt
TRBJ2-5 - TRBV18 - CASSPGQQETQYF TGTGCCAGCTCACCAGGACAGCAAGAGACCCAGTACTTC
TRBJ2-2 few TRBV10-1 - CASADPGSSGELFF TGCGCCAGCGCAGATCCGGGGTCTAGCGGGGAGCTGTTTTTT
TRBJ2-1 - TRBV6-5 TRBD1 CASKTGVGEQFF TGTGCCAGCAAAACAGGGGTGGGAGAGCAGTTCTTC
TRBJ2-5 - TRBV19 TRBD2 CASSISIAGGRETQYF TGTGCCAGTAGTATCTCTATAGCGGGGGGCCGAGAGACCCAGTACTTC
TRBJ2-3 - TRBV6-5 TRBD2 CASSYSTSRGTDTQYF TGTGCCAGCAGTTACTCGACTAGCCGGGGAACAGATACGCAGTATTTT
TRBJ1-3 once TRBV5-8 - CASSPRRAGNTIYF TGTGCCAGCAGCCCCCGTCGGGCTGGAAACACCATATATTTT
TRBJ2-1 - TRBV18 - CASSPSNWNEQFF TGTGCCAGCTCACCGAGTAATTGGAATGAGCAGTTCTTC
TRBJ2-2 - TRBV2 TRBD2 CASSELGLAGENTGELFF TGTGCCAGCAGTGAATTGGGACTAGCGGGGGAGAACACCGGGGAGCTGTTTTTT
TRBJ2-3 - TRBV29-1 TRBD2 CSARREGFTDTQYF TGCAGCGCCCGACGGGAGGGGTTCACAGATACGCAGTATTTT
TRBJ1-2 - TRBV11-2 - CASSLVSGYGYTF TGTGCCAGCAGCTTAGTAAGCGGCTATGGCTACACCTTC
TRBJ1-1 - TRBV5-1 - CASSILSGADHTEAFF TGCGCCAGCAGCATCCTTTCAGGGGCAGACCACACTGAAGCTTTCTTT
TRBJ1-5 - TRBV28 - CASSPKGHPNQPQHF TGTGCCAGCAGTCCGAAGGGACACCCCAATCAGCCCCAGCATTTT
TRBJ2-7 - TRBV4-1 - CASSKVRNSMDEQYF TGCGCCAGCAGCAAAGTCAGGAATTCTATGGACGAGCAGTACTTC
TRBJ2-7 - TRBV7-8 - CASSSTKGTPRQYF TGTGCCAGCAGCTCTACTAAAGGGACACCACGGCAGTACTTC
TRBJ2-6 - TRBV18 - CASSPKEGGRGPASGANVLTF TGTGCCAGCTCACCAAAAGAGGGCGGCAGGGGCCCTGCCTCTGGGGCCAACGTCCTGACTTTC
TRBJ2-7 - TRBV5-1 - CASSPQIPRDYEQYF TGCGCCAGCAGCCCTCAGATCCCTAGAGACTACGAGCAGTACTTC
TRBJ2-7 - TRBV6-5 TRBD1 CASSGTAAYEQYF TGTGCCAGCTCCGGGACAGCGGCCTACGAGCAGTACTTC
TRBJ2-7 - TRBV3-1/TRBV3-2 - CASSQEGWGRPYEQYF TGTGCCAGCAGCCAAGAGGGGTGGGGCAGACCCTACGAGCAGTACTTC
TRBJ2-7 - TRBV11-2 TRBD2 CASSFGGSYEQYF TGTGCCAGCAGCTTCGGGGGGAGCTACGAGCAGTACTTC
TRBJ1-1 - TRBV30 - CAWSVQGLTEAFF TGTGCCTGGAGTGTTCAGGGTCTTACTGAAGCTTTCTTT
TRBJ1-1 - TRBV11-2 - CASSGATEAFF TGTGCCTCCTCCGGAGCGACTGAAGCTTTCTTT
TRBJ2-2 - TRBV2 TRBD2 CASSGTSGYTGELFF TGTGCCAGCAGTGGGACTAGCGGTTACACCGGGGAGCTGTTTTTT
TRBJ2-1 - TRBV5-6 - CASSLGPLVYNEQFF TGTGCCAGCAGCTTGGGACCCCTAGTCTACAATGAGCAGTTCTTC
TRBJ2-7 - TRBV2 TRBD2 CASSDLAGDQDEQYF TGTGCCAGCAGTGATCTAGCGGGGGATCAGGACGAGCAGTACTTC
TRBJ2-1 - TRBV19 - CASSIEGGGNEQFF TGTGCCAGTAGTATAGAGGGTGGAGGCAATGAGCAGTTCTTC
TRBJ1-2 - TRBV6-5 - CASGADYGYTF TGTGCCAGCGGAGCGGACTATGGCTACACCTTC
TRBJ2-7 - TRBV27 - CASSSADRPIYEQYF TGTGCCAGCAGTTCGGCCGACAGGCCAATCTACGAGCAGTACTTC
TRBJ2-7 - TRBV5-1 - CASSLAGDSYEQYF TGCGCCAGCAGCTTGGCCGGGGACTCCTACGAGCAGTACTTC
TRBJ2-6 - TRBV19 - CASRPTASGANVLTF TGTGCCAGTAGACCTACCGCATCTGGGGCCAACGTCCTGACTTTC
TRBJ1-1 - TRBV3-1/TRBV3-2 TRBD1 CASSRRTGMNTEAFF TGTGCCAGCAGCCGACGGACAGGGATGAACACTGAAGCTTTCTTT
TRBJ2-1 - TRBV11-2 - CATERDYNEQFF TGTGCCACGGAGAGGGACTACAATGAGCAGTTCTTC
TRBJ2-7 - TRBV27 TRBD1 CASSDRGYGYEQYF TGTGCCAGCAGCGACAGGGGGTATGGGTACGAGCAGTACTTC
TRBJ2-2 - TRBV18 - CASRQEEGPNTGELFF TGTGCCAGCCGCCAGGAGGAGGGACCGAACACCGGGGAGCTGTTTTTT
TRBJ1-2 - TRBV2 TRBD1 CASRQGAYYGYTF TGTGCCAGCAGACAGGGGGCATATTATGGCTACACCTTC
TRBJ2-7 once TRBV6-2/TRBV6-3 TRBD2 CASSSRTSGATYEQYF TGTGCCAGCAGTTCCCGGACTAGCGGGGCAACCTACGAGCAGTACTTC
TRBJ2-3 - TRBV15 TRBD2 CATSRGGGLTDTQYF TGTGCCACCAGCAGGGGCGGGGGACTCACAGATACGCAGTATTTT
TRBJ2-3 few TRBV5-1 - CASSFGNWGVGDTQYF TGCGCCAGCAGCTTCGGGAATTGGGGGGTCGGAGATACGCAGTATTTT
TRBJ1-3 - TRBV5-1 TRBD1 CASSLGQGKTIYF TGCGCCAGCAGCTTGGGACAGGGTAAAACCATATATTTT
TRBJ2-7 few TRBV14 - CASSQEVGRLTYEQYF TGTGCCAGCAGCCAAGAGGTGGGGAGGCTGACCTACGAGCAGTACTTC
TRBJ1-1 - TRBV24-1 - CATSGGHTEAFF TGTGCCACCAGCGGAGGGCACACTGAAGCTTTCTTT